This T cell receptor beta chain was captured by sequencing in a study of cytomegalovirus exposure and HLA in healthy donors. As for the study in general: The same platform used for the approximately 700 first-cohort repertoires was also used for the roughly 120 validation repertoires, as a later analysis reported.

The method was immunoSEQ multiplex PCR; TCRdb's version includes in-frame clones alone and lacks a portion of them. The repertoire consists of 150,000 to 200,000 clones, with about 81% occurring once and the leading ten covering less than 1.5%. In regard to this clone: What it recognizes is unknown.

Germline values: CDR1 LNHDA, CDR2 SQIVND (reference sequence). Trimming pared 6 bases from V and 1 base from J, leaving 9 bases between. The CDR3 spans 13 residues. Points from the study as a whole: The tendency of first-cohort TCR clusters to co-occur in the 120 validation repertoires was identified by a subsequent analysis. It was reportedly the case that the classifier diagnosed cytomegalovirus status with high specificity and sensitivity.

The J gene is TRBJ1-1, the V gene TRBV19; no firm D call. The receptor's source is a woman aged 25-40 years in good health and CMV-seronegative. Sequencing used PBMCs. Here the CDR3 reads CASSLRRNTEAFF. In DNA, the CDR3 is TGTGCCAGTAGCCTCAGGCGGAACACTGAAGCTTTCTTT.